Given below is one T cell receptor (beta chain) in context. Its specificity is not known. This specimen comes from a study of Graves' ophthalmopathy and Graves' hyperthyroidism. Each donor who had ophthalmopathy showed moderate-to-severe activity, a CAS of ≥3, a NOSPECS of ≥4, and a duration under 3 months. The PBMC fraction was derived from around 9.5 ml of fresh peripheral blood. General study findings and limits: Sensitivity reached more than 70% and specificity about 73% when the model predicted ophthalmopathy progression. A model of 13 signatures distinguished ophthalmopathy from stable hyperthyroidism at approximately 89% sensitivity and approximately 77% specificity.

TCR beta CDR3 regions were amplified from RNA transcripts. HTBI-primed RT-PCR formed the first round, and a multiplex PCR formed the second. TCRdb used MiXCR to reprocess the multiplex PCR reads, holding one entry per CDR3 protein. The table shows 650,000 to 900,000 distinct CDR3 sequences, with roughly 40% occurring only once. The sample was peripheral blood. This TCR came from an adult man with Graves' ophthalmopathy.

In nucleotides, the CDR3 is TGCAGTGCTAGAGACGGAAGAACTAGCACAGATACGCAGTATTTT. Translating gives CSARDGRTSTDTQYF. The V call is TRBV20-1, the J call TRBJ2-3; D is undetermined. Germline V gives CDR1 DFQATT, CDR2 SNEGSKA (reference sequence). The CDR3 consists of 15 residues. Deletions cut 0 bases from V and 0 bases from J, with 10 bases between.